Given below is one TCR beta chain in context. Its target is unknown. Repertoires were generated with immunoSEQ multiplex PCR, while TCRdb's copy carries only in-frame clones and drops some. The repertoire holds 30,000 to 45,000 clones, 84% seen once, with under 2% in the top ten. The sample originates from a study of monozygotic twins with cystic fibrosis. As for the study in general: Libraries were built from approximately 3 micrograms of fragmented DNA using about 16 PCR cycles. General study points: Median Simpson clonality of 0.0095 suggested naive T cells predominated. Age, concordance and disease severity did not associate with shared CDR3 numbers. Co-twins had the most similar V usage for 13 of 16 pairs, J for 8.

Germline V gene lookup returns CDR1 LGHNT and CDR2 FRNRAP. The CDR3 has 14 residues. V gave up 5 bases and J gave up 0 bases, with 10 bases separating them. This TCR was recovered from a girl between 2 and 10 years old with cystic fibrosis. The specimen sequenced was blood. The chain recombines TRBV12-5 with TRBJ1-2; weak D call: TRBD1 (6 bases). The CDR3 reads CASGPGQTNYGYTF. DNA for the CDR3: TGTGCTAGTGGTCCCGGACAGACTAACTATGGCTACACCTTC. The variable domain in full, with the rest retrieved from reference TRBV12-5 and TRBJ1-2, is DARVTQTPRHKVTEMGQEVTMRCQPILGHNTVFWYRQTMMQGLELLAYFRNRAPLDDSGMPKDRFSAEMPDATLATLKIQPSEPRDSAVYFCASGPGQTNYGYTFGSGTRLTVV.